The clone carrying this TCR beta chain came up once. These data come from a study of T cell changes during pregnancy in multiple sclerosis. Profiled with immunoSEQ multiplex PCR; TCRdb holds only in-frame clones, not every one. This table holds approximately 38,000 clones, approximately 94% found once. Germline CDR1 reads SQVTM; CDR2 reads ANQGSEA. The CDR3 length is 10 residues. Trimming took 4 bases from V and 12 from J, leaving 10 bases between them. Sequenced here: peripheral blood, sampled in the third trimester of pregnancy. The receptor was derived from a female donor with multiple sclerosis, enrolled in a pregnancy study. The chain is built from TRBV29-1 and TRBJ2-1; D is unresolved. CDR3 amino acids: CSVVAGWQFF. The CDR3 bases are TGCAGCGTTGTGGCAGGTTGGCAGTTCTTC.